This record concerns one TCR beta chain sequence. Trimming shortened V by 5 bases and J by 3 bases, and 16 bases separated the two germline ends. CDR1 and CDR2 (germline): SGHTA, FQGNSA. The CDR3 is 15 residues long. The data were obtained in a study of memory CD4+ T cells and cytomegalovirus serostatus. Looking at the study overall: Of the healthy Belgian adults, 9 were CMV seropositive and 24 seronegative.

Measured with immunoSEQ multiplex PCR; TCRdb has only the in-frame clones, and not every one. Found here are some 52,000 clones, over 70% of them singletons; the top ten hold roughly 2%. The sort gate was single viable CD3+CD4+CD8-CD45RO+ cells for memory CD4+ T cells. After thawing, CD4+ T cells were positively selected. Sample: memory CD4+ T cells from blood. The gene calls are TRBV7-2 and TRBJ1-1, with D possibly being TRBD1 (5 bases). The sequence derives from an adult in good health and CMV-seropositive. The CDR3 DNA is TGTGCCAGCAGCCTCAATAGTGGCAGGGACACTGAAGCTTTCTTT. Its protein product is CASSLNSGRDTEAFF.